This T cell receptor beta chain was sequenced during a study of T cell repertoires in cytomegalovirus infection. Study as a whole: Shared public TCR beta signatures pointed to both CMV infection and a matching HLA type.

This clonotype was counted between two and nine times. The antigen is unknown. Study-level findings and limits: HLA-C-restricted, CMV-specific TCR beta clonotypes were dominant ex vivo. Accumulated public TCR beta family frequency recognized individuals carrying CMV together with the relevant HLA.

TCRdb called the reads again in MiXCR, with one record for every CDR3 protein. The sample carries hundreds of thousands of distinct CDR3 sequences, 15% to 20% recorded once. Germline-derived CDR1 and CDR2 are DFQATT and SNEGSKA (reference sequence). This CDR3 is built from 16 residues. Trimming stripped 0 bases from V and 0 bases from J, with 9 bases between. The specimen sequenced was PBMCs. The clonotype originates from a human donor in good health (CMV status not recorded). Some clones in this sample may be carry-over from other donors' samples. This rearrangement joins TRBV20-1 to TRBJ2-6; no clear D. DNA of the CDR3: TGCAGTGCTAGAGATCAAGGTTACTCTGGGGCCAACGTCCTGACTTTC. It yields the protein CSARDQGYSGANVLTF.